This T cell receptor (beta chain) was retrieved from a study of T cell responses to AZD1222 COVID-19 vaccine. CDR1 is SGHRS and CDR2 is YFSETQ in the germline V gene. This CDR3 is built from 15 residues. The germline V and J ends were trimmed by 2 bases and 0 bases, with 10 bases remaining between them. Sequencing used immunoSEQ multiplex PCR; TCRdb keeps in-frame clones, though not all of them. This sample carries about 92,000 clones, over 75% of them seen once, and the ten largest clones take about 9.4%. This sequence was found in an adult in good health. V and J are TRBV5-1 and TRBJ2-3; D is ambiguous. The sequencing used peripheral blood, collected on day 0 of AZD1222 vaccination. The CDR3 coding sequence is TGCGCCAGCAGCTTCGTCACGGCTAGCACAGATACGCAGTATTTT. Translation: CASSFVTASTDTQYF. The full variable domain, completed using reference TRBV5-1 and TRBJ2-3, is KAGVTQTPRYLIKTRGQQVTLSCSPISGHRSVSWYQQTPGQGLQFLFEYFSETQRNKGNFPGRFSGRQFSNSRSEMNVSTLELGDSALYLCASSFVTASTDTQYFGPGTRLTVL.